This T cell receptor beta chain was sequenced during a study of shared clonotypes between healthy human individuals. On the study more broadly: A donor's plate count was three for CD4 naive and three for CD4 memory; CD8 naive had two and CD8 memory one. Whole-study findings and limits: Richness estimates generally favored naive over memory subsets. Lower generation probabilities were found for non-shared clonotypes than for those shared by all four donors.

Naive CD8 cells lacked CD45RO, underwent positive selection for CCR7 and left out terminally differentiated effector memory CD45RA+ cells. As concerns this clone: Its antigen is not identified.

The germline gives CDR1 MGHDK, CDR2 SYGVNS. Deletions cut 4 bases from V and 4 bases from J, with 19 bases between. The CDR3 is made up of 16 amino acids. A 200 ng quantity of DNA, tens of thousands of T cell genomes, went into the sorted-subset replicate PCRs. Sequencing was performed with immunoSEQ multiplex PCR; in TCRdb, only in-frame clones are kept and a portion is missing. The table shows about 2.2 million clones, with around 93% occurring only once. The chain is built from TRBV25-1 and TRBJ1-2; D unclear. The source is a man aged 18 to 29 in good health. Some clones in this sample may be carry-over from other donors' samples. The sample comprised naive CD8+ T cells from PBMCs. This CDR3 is CASSAFRAPAPYGYTF. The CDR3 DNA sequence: TGTGCCAGCAGTGCGTTCCGGGCTCCGGCACCCTATGGCTACACCTTC.